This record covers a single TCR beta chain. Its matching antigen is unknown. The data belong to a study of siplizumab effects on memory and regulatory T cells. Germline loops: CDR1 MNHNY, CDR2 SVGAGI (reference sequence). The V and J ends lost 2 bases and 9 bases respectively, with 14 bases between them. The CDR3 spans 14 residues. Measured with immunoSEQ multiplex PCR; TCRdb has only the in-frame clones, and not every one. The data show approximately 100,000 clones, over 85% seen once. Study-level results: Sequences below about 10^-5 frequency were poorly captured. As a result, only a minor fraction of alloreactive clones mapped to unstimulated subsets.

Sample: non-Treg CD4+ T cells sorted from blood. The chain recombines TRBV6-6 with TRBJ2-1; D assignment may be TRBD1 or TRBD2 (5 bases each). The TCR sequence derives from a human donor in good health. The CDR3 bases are TGTGCCAGCAGTTACAGGGACGACTCGGGTGAGCAGTTCTTC. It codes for CASSYRDDSGEQFF.